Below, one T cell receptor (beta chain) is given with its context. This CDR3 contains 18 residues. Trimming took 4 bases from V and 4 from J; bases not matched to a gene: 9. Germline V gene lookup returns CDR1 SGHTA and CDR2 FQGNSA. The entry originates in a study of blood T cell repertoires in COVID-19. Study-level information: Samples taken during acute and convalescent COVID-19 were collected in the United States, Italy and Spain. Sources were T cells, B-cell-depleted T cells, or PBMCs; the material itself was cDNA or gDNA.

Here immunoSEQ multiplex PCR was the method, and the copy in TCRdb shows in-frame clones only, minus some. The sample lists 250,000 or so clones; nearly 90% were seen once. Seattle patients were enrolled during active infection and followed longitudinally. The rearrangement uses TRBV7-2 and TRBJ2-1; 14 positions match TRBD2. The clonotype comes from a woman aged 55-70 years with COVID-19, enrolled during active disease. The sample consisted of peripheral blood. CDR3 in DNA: TGTGCCAGCAGCTCCCGATCCGGGACTAGCGGGGGATACAATGAGCAGTTCTTC. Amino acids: CASSSRSGTSGGYNEQFF.